This T cell receptor beta chain derives from a study of cytomegalovirus exposure and HLA in healthy donors. This clone has just a few counts. Its antigen is not identified. The CDR3 has 15 residues. The V end was cut by 3 bases, the J end by 7 bases, with 18 bases between. The germline gives CDR1 MGHRA, CDR2 YSYEKL. Study-wide results and limits: Common viral pathogens were later found to be apparently linked to several of the most significant clusters.

Primers included in the PCR were 60 Vbeta and 13 Jbeta primers. Assay used: immunoSEQ multiplex PCR; TCRdb lists only in-frame clones, some missing. Among 150,000 to 200,000 clones listed, roughly 73% were seen once. This clonotype was obtained from a woman in her twenties or thirties in good health and CMV-seronegative. The chain recombines TRBV4-1 with TRBJ2-5; maybe TRBD2 (5 bases). Sequencing input: PBMCs. The CDR3 reads CASSQTVPSAGTQYF. CDR3 in DNA: TGCGCCAGCAGCCAGACCGTCCCGTCGGCGGGGACCCAGTACTTC.